This T cell receptor beta chain came from a study of beta chain features in type 1 diabetes. Study information: When patients were set against healthy donors, age, gender and cell yields were similar.

TCRB transcripts that were expressed got sequenced, as all of the isolated RNA had been reverse transcribed. Sequencing used immunoSEQ multiplex PCR; TCRdb keeps in-frame clones, though not all of them. The repertoire holds around 650,000 clones, with about an eighth as singletons. This clone was observed a few times. The antigen remains unidentified. General study results and limits: Healthy donors had naive, central memory and Treg TCRB repertoires that appeared less similar than those seen among patients. In type 1 diabetes patients, VDJ junctions had fewer insertions; deletions at these junctions were more frequent. Moderately but significantly shorter TCRB CDR3s were found in Type 1 diabetes patients in all four CD4+ subsets.

CDR1 is LNHDA and CDR2 is SQIVND in the germline V gene (reference sequence). The CDR3 is made up of 14 amino acids. J lost 0 bases, V lost 5 bases, and 3 bases had no gene match. Populations isolated by sorting all had purity greater than 95%. The TCR was taken from a man aged 30 to 45 with type 1 diabetes. The sample consisted of naive CD4+ T cells from blood. V and J are TRBV19 and TRBJ1-1, with 7 bases that match TRBD1. This CDR3 is CASSDTGVNTEAFF. CDR3 nucleotides: TGTGCCAGTAGTGACACAGGGGTGAACACTGAAGCTTTCTTT.